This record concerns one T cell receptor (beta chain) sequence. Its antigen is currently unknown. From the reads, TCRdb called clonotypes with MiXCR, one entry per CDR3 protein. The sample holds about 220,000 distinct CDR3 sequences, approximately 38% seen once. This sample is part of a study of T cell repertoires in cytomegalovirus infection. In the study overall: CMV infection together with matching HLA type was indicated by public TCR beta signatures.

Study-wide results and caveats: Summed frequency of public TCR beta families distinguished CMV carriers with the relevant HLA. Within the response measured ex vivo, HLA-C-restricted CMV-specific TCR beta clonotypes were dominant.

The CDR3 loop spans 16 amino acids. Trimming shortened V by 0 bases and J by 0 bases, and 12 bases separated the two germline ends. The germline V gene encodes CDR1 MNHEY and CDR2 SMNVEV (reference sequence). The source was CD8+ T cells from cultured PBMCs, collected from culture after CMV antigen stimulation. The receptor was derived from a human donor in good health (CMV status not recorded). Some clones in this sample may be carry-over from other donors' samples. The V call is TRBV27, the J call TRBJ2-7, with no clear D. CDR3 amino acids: CASSLSIPPSSYEQYF. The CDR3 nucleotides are TGTGCCAGCAGTTTATCGATCCCTCCAAGCTCCTACGAGCAGTACTTC.